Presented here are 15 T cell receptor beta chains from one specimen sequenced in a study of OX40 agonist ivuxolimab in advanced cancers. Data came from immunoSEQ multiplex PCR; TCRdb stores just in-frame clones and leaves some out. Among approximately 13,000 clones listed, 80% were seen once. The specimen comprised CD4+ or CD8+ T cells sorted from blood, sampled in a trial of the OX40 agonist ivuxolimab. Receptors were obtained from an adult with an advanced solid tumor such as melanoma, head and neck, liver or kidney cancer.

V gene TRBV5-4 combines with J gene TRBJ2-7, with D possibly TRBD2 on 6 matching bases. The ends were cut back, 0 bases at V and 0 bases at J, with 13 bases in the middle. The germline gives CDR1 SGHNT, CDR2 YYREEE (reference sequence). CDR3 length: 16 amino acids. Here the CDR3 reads CASSLAAAGSSYEQYF. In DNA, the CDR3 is TGTGCCAGCAGCTTGGCTGCGGCCGGGAGCTCCTACGAGCAGTACTTC.

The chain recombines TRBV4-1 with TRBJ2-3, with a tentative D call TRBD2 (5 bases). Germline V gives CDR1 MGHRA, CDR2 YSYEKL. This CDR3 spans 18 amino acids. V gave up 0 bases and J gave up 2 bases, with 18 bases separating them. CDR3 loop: CASSQELLGGYITDTQYF. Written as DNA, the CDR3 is TGCGCCAGCAGCCAAGAACTTTTGGGCGGGTACATCACAGATACGCAGTATTTT.

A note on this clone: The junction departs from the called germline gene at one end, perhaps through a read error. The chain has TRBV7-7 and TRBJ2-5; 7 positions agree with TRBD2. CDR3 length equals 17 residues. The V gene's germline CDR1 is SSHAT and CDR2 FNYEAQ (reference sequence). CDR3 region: CASSLGRGEQRQETQYF. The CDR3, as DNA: TGTGCTAGCAGCTTAGGACGGGGGGAGCAGAGACAAGAGACCCAGTACTTC.

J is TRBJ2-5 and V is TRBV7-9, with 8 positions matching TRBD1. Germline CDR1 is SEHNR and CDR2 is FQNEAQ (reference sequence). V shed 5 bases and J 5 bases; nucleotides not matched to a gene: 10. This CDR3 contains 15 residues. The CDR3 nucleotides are TGTGCCAGCAGCGGTCGACAGGGGTTAGTGGAGACCCAGTACTTC. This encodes CASSGRQGLVETQYF.

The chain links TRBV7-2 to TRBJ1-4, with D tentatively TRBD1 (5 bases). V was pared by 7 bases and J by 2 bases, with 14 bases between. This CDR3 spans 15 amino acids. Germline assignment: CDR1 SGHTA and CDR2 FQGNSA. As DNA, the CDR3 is TGTGCCAGCACCCGGAGGGGTAGGACTAATGAAAAACTGTTTTTT. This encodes CASTRRGRTNEKLFF.

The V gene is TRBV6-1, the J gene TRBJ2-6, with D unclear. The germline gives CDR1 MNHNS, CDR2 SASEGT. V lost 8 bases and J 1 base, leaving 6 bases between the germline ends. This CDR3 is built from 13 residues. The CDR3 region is CASSRSGANVLTF. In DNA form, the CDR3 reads TGTGCCAGCTCACGGTCTGGGGCCAACGTCCTGACTTTC.

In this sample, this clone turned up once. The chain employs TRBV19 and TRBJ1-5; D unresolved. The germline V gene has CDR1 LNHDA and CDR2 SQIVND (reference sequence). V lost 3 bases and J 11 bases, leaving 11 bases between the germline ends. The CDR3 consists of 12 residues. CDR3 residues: CASSIPRSAQHF. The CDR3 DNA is TGTGCCAGTAGTATCCCTAGATCAGCCCAGCATTTT.

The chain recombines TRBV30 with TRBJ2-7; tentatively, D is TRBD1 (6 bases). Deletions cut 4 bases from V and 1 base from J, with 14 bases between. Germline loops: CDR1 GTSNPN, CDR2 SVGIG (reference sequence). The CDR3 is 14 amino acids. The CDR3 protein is CAWMQGPGSYEQYF. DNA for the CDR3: TGTGCCTGGATGCAGGGGCCGGGGTCCTACGAGCAGTACTTC.

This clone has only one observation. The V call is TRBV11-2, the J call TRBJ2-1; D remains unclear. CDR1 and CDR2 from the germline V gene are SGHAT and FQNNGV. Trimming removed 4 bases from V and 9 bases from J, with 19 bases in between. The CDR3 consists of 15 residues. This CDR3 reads CASSSRLQADGEQFF. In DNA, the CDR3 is TGTGCCAGCAGCTCGAGACTCCAGGCCGATGGTGAGCAGTTCTTC.

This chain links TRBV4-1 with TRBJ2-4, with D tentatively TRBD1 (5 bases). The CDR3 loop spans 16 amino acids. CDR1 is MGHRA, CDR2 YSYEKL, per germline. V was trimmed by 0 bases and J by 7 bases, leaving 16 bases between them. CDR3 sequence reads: CASSQDLGRVRNIQYF. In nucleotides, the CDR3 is TGCGCCAGCAGCCAAGATCTAGGCAGGGTGAGGAACATTCAGTACTTC.

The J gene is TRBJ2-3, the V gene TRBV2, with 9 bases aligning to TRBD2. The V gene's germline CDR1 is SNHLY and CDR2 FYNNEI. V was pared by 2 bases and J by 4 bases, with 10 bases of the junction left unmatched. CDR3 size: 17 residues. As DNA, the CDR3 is TGTGCCAGCAGTGAATTTAACCTAGCGGGAACCGCAGATACGCAGTATTTT. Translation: CASSEFNLAGTADTQYF. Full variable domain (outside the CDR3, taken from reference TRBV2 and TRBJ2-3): EPEVTQTPSHQVTQMGQEVILRCVPISNHLYFYWYRQILGQKVEFLVSFYNNEISEKSEIFDDQFSVERPDGSNFTLKIRSTKLEDSAMYFCASSEFNLAGTADTQYFGPGTRLTVL.

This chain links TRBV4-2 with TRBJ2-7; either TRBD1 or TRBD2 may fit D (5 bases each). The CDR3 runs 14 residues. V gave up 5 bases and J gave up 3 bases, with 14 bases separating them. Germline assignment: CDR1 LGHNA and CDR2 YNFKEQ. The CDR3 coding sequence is TGTGCCAGCAGCTTAGTGGGGGATCTCTACGAGCAGTACTTC. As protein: CASSLVGDLYEQYF.

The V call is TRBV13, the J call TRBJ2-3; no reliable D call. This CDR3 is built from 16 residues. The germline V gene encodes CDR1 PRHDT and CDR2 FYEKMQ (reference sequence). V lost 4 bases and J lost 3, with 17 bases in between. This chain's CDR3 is CASSWFNEMETDTQYF. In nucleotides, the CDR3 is TGTGCCAGCAGCTGGTTTAATGAGATGGAGACAGATACGCAGTATTTT. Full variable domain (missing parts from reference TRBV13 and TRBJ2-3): AAGVIQSPRHLIKEKRETATLKCYPIPRHDTVYWYQQGPGQDPQFLISFYEKMQSDKGSIPDRFSAQQFSDYHSELNMSSLELGDSALYFCASSWFNEMETDTQYFGPGTRLTVL.

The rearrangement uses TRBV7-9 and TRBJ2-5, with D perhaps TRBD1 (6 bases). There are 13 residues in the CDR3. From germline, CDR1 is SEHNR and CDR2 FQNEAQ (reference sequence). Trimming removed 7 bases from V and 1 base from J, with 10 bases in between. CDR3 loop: CASTTGFQETQYF. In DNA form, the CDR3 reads TGTGCCAGCACAACAGGGTTCCAAGAGACCCAGTACTTC.

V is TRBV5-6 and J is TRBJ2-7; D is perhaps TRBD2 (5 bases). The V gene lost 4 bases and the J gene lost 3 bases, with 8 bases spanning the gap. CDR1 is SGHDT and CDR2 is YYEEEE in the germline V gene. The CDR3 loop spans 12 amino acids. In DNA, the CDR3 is TGTGCCAGCAGCCTACGGGGCTACGAGCAGTACTTC. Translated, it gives CASSLRGYEQYF.